Listed here are 10 T cell receptor beta chains from one sample, sequenced in a study of cytomegalovirus exposure and HLA in healthy donors. Use of 60 Vbeta and 13 Jbeta primers characterized the PCR. TCRdb's copy holds only in-frame clones and misses some; the assay was immunoSEQ multiplex PCR. The sample yields under 75,000 clones, 65% to 80% seen once. The specimen sequenced was PBMCs. Receptors were obtained from a man between 35 and 55 years old in good health and CMV-seropositive.

The CDR3 region is CAISSSSGSSDTQYF. Written as DNA, the CDR3 is TGTGCCATCAGTTCCTCATCAGGAAGTTCCGATACGCAGTATTTT. This chain links TRBV10-3 with TRBJ2-3; no firm D call. The CDR3 is made up of 15 amino acids. The V and J ends lost 5 bases and 6 bases respectively, with 18 bases between them. Germline V lookup: CDR1 ENHRY, CDR2 SYGVKD.

The J gene is TRBJ1-5, the V gene TRBV9; a possible D gene is TRBD1 (6 bases). Trimming shortened V by 3 bases and J by 4 bases, and 17 bases separated the two germline ends. The CDR3 totals 16 residues. Germline V gives CDR1 SGDLS, CDR2 YYNGEE. CDR3 DNA: TGTGCCAGCAGCGCCGGGGGGCAGGGAGGAAATCAGCCCCAGCATTTT. Protein product: CASSAGGQGGNQPQHF.

This clone was found a few times. The V and J genes are TRBV4-2 and TRBJ2-3, with 7 positions matching TRBD2. Germline CDR1 LGHNA, CDR2 YNFKEQ. V gave up 4 bases and J gave up 3 bases; unmatched junction bases: 10. The CDR3 runs to 16 residues. CDR3 residues: CASSPLGGERTDTQYF. In DNA, the CDR3 is TGTGCCAGCAGCCCTCTGGGGGGGGAGAGGACAGATACGCAGTATTTT.

In this sample, this clone turned up a few times. The rearrangement links TRBV6-1 to TRBJ1-5; D is possibly TRBD1 (6 bases). CDR1 is MNHNS and CDR2 is SASEGT in the germline V gene. V was shortened by 4 bases and J by 6 bases, with 10 bases between the two germline ends. The CDR3 covers 13 residues. In DNA form, the CDR3 reads TGTGCCAGCAGTGTTGAAGGGGGTCAGCCCCAGCATTTT. This codes for CASSVEGGQPQHF.

The V and J genes are TRBV19 and TRBJ1-5, with TRBD1 matching 8 bases. The CDR3 spans 16 residues. With V trimmed by 1 base and J by 4 bases, 6 bases remained unmatched. The V gene's germline CDR1 is LNHDA and CDR2 SQIVND (reference sequence). This CDR3 reads CASSIGRTGRNQPQHF. For the CDR3, the DNA is TGTGCCAGTAGTATAGGTAGGACAGGGCGGAATCAGCCCCAGCATTTT.

The CDR3 DNA is TGTGCCAGCAGCTTCAGTGCGGGGGGATCTCAAGAGACCCAGTACTTC. It is translated as CASSFSAGGSQETQYF. The chain recombines TRBV7-9 with TRBJ2-5; 8 bases fit TRBD2. Trimming at V came to 3 bases and at J to 2 bases, leaving 8 bases not matched to a gene. There are 16 residues in the CDR3. Germline CDR1 SEHNR, CDR2 FQNEAQ (reference sequence).

The rearrangement links TRBV7-8 to TRBJ2-7; perhaps TRBD2 as D (7 bases). V gave up 5 bases and J gave up 2 bases, with 19 bases separating them. This CDR3 contains 16 residues. Germline V gene data show CDR1 as SGHVS and CDR2 as FQNEAQ. The CDR3 spells CASSPELQGGAYEQYF. The CDR3 DNA follows: TGTGCCAGCAGCCCAGAACTACAGGGAGGGGCCTACGAGCAGTACTTC.

This sequence joins TRBV9 and TRBJ1-2; D not resolved. Trimming stripped 0 bases from V and 8 bases from J, with 11 bases between. This CDR3 comprises 13 residues. Per the germline V gene, CDR1 is SGDLS and CDR2 is YYNGEE. The CDR3 region is CASSVGHSEGYTF. The CDR3 region has the DNA TGTGCCAGCAGCGTAGGCCATTCGGAGGGCTACACCTTC.

This clone turned up a few times. The chain uses TRBV5-8 and TRBJ2-3, with 9 bases that match TRBD1. This CDR3 contains 16 residues. Germline trimming cut 2 bases from V and 5 bases from J; bases unmatched to any gene: 9. Germline V gene data show CDR1 as SGHTS and CDR2 as YDEGEE. The CDR3 protein is CASSFTGTGIRDTQYF. DNA of the CDR3: TGTGCCAGCAGCTTTACCGGGACAGGGATACGAGATACGCAGTATTTT.

This clone was observed a handful of times. This chain uses TRBV4-3 with TRBJ1-5; weak D call: TRBD1 (6 bases). This CDR3 is 15 amino acids long. Trimming took 0 bases from V and 5 from J, leaving 11 bases between them. The V gene's germline CDR1 is LGHNA and CDR2 YSLEER. CDR3 DNA sequence: TGCGCCAGCAGCCAAGACAGGGGCTATGATCAGCCCCAGCATTTT. Its protein product is CASSQDRGYDQPQHF.